This passage covers 22 T cell receptor beta chains from one sample sequenced in a study of cytomegalovirus exposure and HLA in healthy donors. PCR amplification relied on 60 Vbeta primers (plus 13 Jbeta primers). The repertoire was sequenced with immunoSEQ multiplex PCR; TCRdb's copy has only in-frame clones and lacks some. Of about 120,000 clones listed, about 74% are singletons. The sample comprised PBMCs. Every receptor here comes from a middle-aged woman in good health and CMV-seropositive.

V gene TRBV7-3 combines with J gene TRBJ2-1, with TRBD2 matching over 9 bases. CDR3 size: 13 residues. The V and J ends lost 5 bases and 7 bases, in that order; junction bases with no gene match: 3. Germline assignment: CDR1 SGHTA and CDR2 FQGTGA. CDR3 loop: CASSRTSDNEQFF. In DNA, the CDR3 is TGTGCCAGCAGCCGGACTAGCGATAATGAGCAGTTCTTC.

The chain uses TRBV10-2 and TRBJ2-5; D perhaps matches TRBD1 (7 bases). Per the germline V gene, CDR1 is WSHSY and CDR2 is SAAADI. The CDR3 runs to 19 residues. The ends were cut back, 6 bases at V and 2 bases at J, with 28 bases in the middle. CDR3 in amino acids: CASRGGGGPGGGQQETQYF. CDR3 nucleotides: TGCGCCAGCAGGGGAGGAGGAGGTCCCGGAGGGGGCCAACAAGAGACCCAGTACTTC.

The J gene is TRBJ1-5, the V gene TRBV12-2; TRBD1, the table's D call, was not compared with the DNA. TRBV12-2 is flagged as a pseudogene. The CDR3 sequence is 16 residues long. The CDR3 loop reads CASRLVSQGADQPQHF. The CDR3 bases are TGTGCAAGTCGCTTAGTGTCACAGGGGGCAGATCAGCCCCAGCATTTT.

The chain has TRBV28 and TRBJ1-5, with 10 bases identical to TRBD1. In germline, CDR1 is MDHEN, CDR2 SYDVKM. The CDR3 has 15 residues. The V gene end was trimmed by 7 bases and the J gene end by 4 bases; junction bases not matched to a gene: 7. The CDR3 region is CASIGDRGRNQPQHF. In DNA form, the CDR3 reads TGTGCCAGCATCGGAGACAGGGGGCGGAATCAGCCCCAGCATTTT.

V gene TRBV29-1 combines with J gene TRBJ2-7, with a possible D match to TRBD1 (6 bases). Deletions cut 6 bases from V and 3 bases from J, with 15 bases between. CDR1 and CDR2 (germline): SQVTM, ANQGSEA. The CDR3 runs to 13 residues. CDR3 bases: TGCAGCGTCCTTACCGACAGGAACTACGAGCAGTACTTC. As protein: CSVLTDRNYEQYF.

The V and J genes are TRBV14 and TRBJ1-6, with TRBD1 as a possible D gene (5 bases). CDR1 and CDR2 (germline): SGHDN, FVKESK. The germline V and J ends were trimmed by 0 bases and 8 bases, with 14 bases remaining between them. This CDR3 comprises 16 residues. CDR3 bases: TGTGCCAGCAGCCAAGACGTAGGAACAGGTTATTCACCCCTCCACTTT. Translating it yields CASSQDVGTGYSPLHF.

The chain links TRBV29-1 to TRBJ1-2; the D gene is possibly TRBD1 (6 bases). Trimming took off 5 bases at V and 4 bases at J, with 17 bases between the two ends. This CDR3 has 14 residues. CDR1 SQVTM and CDR2 ANQGSEA come from the germline V gene. CDR3 sequence (DNA): TGCAGCGTTTCAACAGGGACCGACGGCTATGGCTACACCTTC. Translating gives CSVSTGTDGYGYTF.

As to this clone: Because the CDR3's place on the DNA is in doubt, the DNA is left out and the CDR3 is given as listed by TCRdb. The chain has TRBV30 and TRBJ2-7; TRBD2 is the table's D call, not checked against the DNA. The CDR3 is made up of 14 amino acids, end residues included. Looked up from germline, CDR1 is GTSNPN and CDR2 is SVGIG (reference sequence). CDR3 protein: CAWTRRAGGYEQYF.

This clone was seen once. This rearrangement joins TRBV2 to TRBJ1-1; D remains ambiguous. CDR3 length: 14 residues. V was trimmed by 5 bases and J by 1 base, leaving 11 bases between them. Germline V gene data show CDR1 as SNHLY and CDR2 as FYNNEI. Here the CDR3 reads CASSWEKPNTEAFF. CDR3 bases: TGTGCCAGCAGTTGGGAGAAACCGAACACTGAAGCTTTCTTT. Complete variable domain (other parts from reference TRBV2 and TRBJ1-1): EPEVTQTPSHQVTQMGQEVILRCVPISNHLYFYWYRQILGQKVEFLVSFYNNEISEKSEIFDDQFSVERPDGSNFTLKIRSTKLEDSAMYFCASSWEKPNTEAFFGQGTRLTVV.

The chain uses TRBV4-3 and TRBJ1-6; 7 bases fit TRBD1. This CDR3 has 16 amino acids. After removal of 4 bases from V and 6 bases from J, the junction contained 9 bases not matched to a gene. The germline V gene encodes CDR1 LGHNA and CDR2 YSLEER. CDR3 nucleotides: TGCGCCAGCAGCCCGACCCGGACAGGACCTAATTCACCCCTCCACTTT. It translates to CASSPTRTGPNSPLHF.

The chain recombines TRBV4-2 with TRBJ1-2; perhaps TRBD1 as D (5 bases). This CDR3 spans 13 amino acids. CDR1 is LGHNA, CDR2 YNFKEQ, per germline. Trimming shortened V by 1 base and J by 8 bases, and 11 bases separated the two germline ends. Here the CDR3 reads CASSQGGGSGYTF. As DNA, the CDR3 is TGTGCCAGCAGCCAAGGTGGGGGGTCCGGCTACACCTTC.

V usage is TRBV7-2 and J usage is TRBJ1-1, with D possibly being TRBD1 (5 bases). There are 14 residues in the CDR3. CDR1 is SGHTA and CDR2 is FQGNSA in the germline V gene. Trimming stripped 1 base from V and 5 bases from J, with 11 bases between. CDR3 loop: CASSLVAGSTEAFF. CDR3 sequence (DNA): TGTGCCAGCAGCTTAGTCGCAGGGTCGACTGAAGCTTTCTTT.

The table lists this clone with a count of one. The gene calls are TRBV6-5 and TRBJ1-4; D remains ambiguous. Trimming left V 5 bases short and J 7 bases short, with 14 bases between. The CDR3 spans 14 residues. Germline CDR1 reads MNHEY; CDR2 reads SVGAGI. The DNA of the CDR3 is TGTGCCAGCAGTAATGGCCCGGCAGGTGAAAAACTGTTTTTT. Translation gives CASSNGPAGEKLFF.

This rearrangement joins TRBV30 to TRBJ2-5, with TRBD1 as a possible D gene (5 bases). The assigned J gene may be wrong: the sequence end matches TRBJ2-7 better. CDR1 GTSNPN and CDR2 SVGIG come from the germline V gene (reference sequence). The CDR3 has 14 residues. The CDR3 DNA sequence: TGTGCCTGGAGTGTAAAGCAGGGCACCTACGAGCAGTACTTC. It codes for CAWSVKQGTYEQYF.

The chain links TRBV5-4 to TRBJ1-2; TRBD1 matches 8 bases. V was pared by 5 bases and J by 4 bases, with 4 bases of the junction left unmatched. Germline V gene data show CDR1 as SGHNT and CDR2 as YYREEE (reference sequence). This CDR3 contains 13 residues. The CDR3 coding sequence is TGTGCCAGCAGGACCACAGGGGGCTATGGCTACACCTTC. This codes for CASRTTGGYGYTF.

This rearrangement joins TRBV5-1 to TRBJ2-7, with a tentative D call TRBD1 (6 bases). The CDR3 is 13 amino acids. The ends were cut back, 7 bases at V and 4 bases at J, with 15 bases in the middle. CDR1 SGHRS and CDR2 YFSETQ come from the germline V gene. This chain's CDR3 is CASRKGQTYEQYF. In DNA form, the CDR3 reads TGCGCCAGCCGAAAGGGACAAACTTACGAGCAGTACTTC.

This chain connects TRBV6-5 to TRBJ2-1; TRBD2 agrees at 9 bases. The CDR3 has 15 amino acids. Germline assignment: CDR1 MNHEY and CDR2 SVGAGI. J was trimmed by 9 bases and V by 7 bases; bases with no gene match: 13. CDR3 nucleotides: TGTGCCAGCACCCCCTATAGCGGGGGACGTGGTGAGCAGTTCTTC. Encoded protein: CASTPYSGGRGEQFF.

This sequence joins TRBV7-9 and TRBJ2-1; 10 bases map to TRBD2. The CDR3 totals 18 residues. CDR1 SEHNR and CDR2 FQNEAQ come from the germline V gene (reference sequence). J gave up 7 bases and V 2 bases, and 14 bases lay outside the gene matches. CDR3 protein: CASSLPPRLAGQRNEQFF. The CDR3 DNA reads as TGTGCCAGCAGCTTACCACCTCGACTAGCGGGTCAGAGGAATGAGCAGTTCTTC.

The CDR3 is CASSYSGWSSVETQYF. In DNA form, the CDR3 reads TGTGCCAGCAGTTACTCGGGATGGTCTAGCGTGGAGACCCAGTACTTC. This chain joins TRBV6-5 and TRBJ2-5, with a possible D match to TRBD2 (6 bases). V lost 0 bases to trimming and J lost 5 bases, with 16 bases between them. Germline CDR1 and CDR2: MNHEY and SVGAGI. The CDR3 has 16 amino acids.

The genes are TRBV30 and TRBJ2-3, with a possible D match to TRBD2 (6 bases). Germline CDR1 GTSNPN, CDR2 SVGIG (reference sequence). This CDR3 region has 17 residues. V was trimmed by 3 bases and J by 2 bases, leaving 21 bases between them. The CDR3 sequence: CAWSDRLGRATTDTQYF. CDR3 sequence (DNA): TGTGCCTGGAGCGATCGACTAGGAAGGGCGACCACAGATACGCAGTATTTT. Together with reference TRBV30 and TRBJ2-3, the CDR3 gives the full variable domain: SQTIHQWPATLVQPVGSPLSLECTVEGTSNPNLYWYRQAAGRGLQLLFYSVGIGQISSEVPQNLSASRPQDRQFILSSKKLLLSDSGFYLCAWSDRLGRATTDTQYFGPGTRLTVL.

The chain couples TRBV25-1 to TRBJ2-7; the D gene is possibly TRBD2 (5 bases). This CDR3 has 12 amino acids. Per germline, CDR1 MGHDK and CDR2 SYGVNS. Trimming took off 5 bases at V and 3 bases at J, with 8 bases between the two ends. CDR3: CASSRGYYEQYF. The CDR3 DNA follows: TGTGCCAGCAGTCGCGGGTACTACGAGCAGTACTTC.

The chain combines TRBV7-2 with TRBJ2-3, with 9 nucleotides matching TRBD2. CDR1 and CDR2 from the germline V gene are SGHTA and FQGNSA. This CDR3 has 18 residues. Trimming took 1 base from V and 6 from J; bases not matched to a gene: 14. The CDR3 reads CASSLGSGGLAWGDTQYF. The CDR3 nucleotides are TGTGCCAGCAGCTTAGGTAGCGGGGGCCTCGCGTGGGGTGATACGCAGTATTTT. Filled out from reference TRBV7-2 and TRBJ2-3, the complete variable domain reads GAGVSQSPSNKVTEKGKDVELRCDPISGHTALYWYRQSLGQGLEFLIYFQGNSAPDKSGLPSDRFSAERTGGSVSTLTIQRTQQEDSAVYLCASSLGSGGLAWGDTQYFGPGTRLTVL.